This T cell receptor beta chain was found in a study of shared clonotypes between healthy human individuals. Study-level background: Donors, aged 18 to 49, were two women and three men. A donor's plate count was three for CD4 naive and three for CD4 memory; CD8 naive had two and CD8 memory one.

Generated by immunoSEQ multiplex PCR, the TCRdb table keeps only in-frame clones and is missing some. The sample has around 1.6 million clones, approximately 98% seen once; the top ten hold approximately 0.45%. Note on this clone: Its antigen is as yet unknown.

Study outcomes and limitations: Clonotypes not shared had lower generation probabilities than those common to all four donors.

Germline V lookup: CDR1 SGHNT, CDR2 YYREEE (reference sequence). This CDR3 is 15 amino acids long. Germline trimming cut 3 bases from V and 3 bases from J; bases unmatched to any gene: 3. The receptor was isolated from a man aged 30-40 years in good health. The V call is TRBV5-4, the J call TRBJ2-3, with TRBD2 identical over 11 bases. What was sequenced was naive CD4+ T cells sorted from blood. The subset here: CD45RA+ positively selected. Here the CDR3 DNA reads TGTGCCAGCAGCTCGACTAGCGGGATAACAGATACGCAGTATTTT. Translation gives CASSSTSGITDTQYF. Looking up the rest from reference TRBV5-4 and TRBJ2-3 gives the full variable domain: ETGVTQSPTHLIKTRGQQVTLRCSSQSGHNTVSWYQQALGQGPQFIFQYYREEENGRGNFPPRFSGLQFPNYSSELNVNALELDDSALYLCASSSTSGITDTQYFGPGTRLTVL.